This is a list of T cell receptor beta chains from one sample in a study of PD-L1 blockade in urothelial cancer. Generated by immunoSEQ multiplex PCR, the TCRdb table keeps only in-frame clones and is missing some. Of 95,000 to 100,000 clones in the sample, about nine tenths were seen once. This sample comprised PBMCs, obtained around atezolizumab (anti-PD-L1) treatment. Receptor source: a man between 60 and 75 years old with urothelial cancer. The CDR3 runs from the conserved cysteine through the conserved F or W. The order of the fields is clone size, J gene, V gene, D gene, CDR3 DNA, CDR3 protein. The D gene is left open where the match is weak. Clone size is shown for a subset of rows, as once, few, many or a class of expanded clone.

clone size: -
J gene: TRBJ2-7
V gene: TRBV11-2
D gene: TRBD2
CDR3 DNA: TGTGCCAGCAGGGGGTTGGTCGAGCGGGGCTACGAGCAGTACTTC
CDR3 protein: CASRGLVERGYEQYF

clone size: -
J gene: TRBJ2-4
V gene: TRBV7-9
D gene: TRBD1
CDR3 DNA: TGTGCCAGCAGCTGGCGACAGGGGGTGGACATTCAGTACTTC
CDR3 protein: CASSWRQGVDIQYF

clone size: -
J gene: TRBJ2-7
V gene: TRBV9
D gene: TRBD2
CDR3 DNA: TGTGCCAGCAGCCCCAGTGAGGCTAGCGGGTGGTACGAGCAGTACTTC
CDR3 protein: CASSPSEASGWYEQYF

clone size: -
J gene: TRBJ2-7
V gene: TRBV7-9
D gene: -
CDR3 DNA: TGTGCCAGCAGCTTATTTTCGGGACATATAATCGGCGAGCAGTACTTC
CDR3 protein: CASSLFSGHIIGEQYF

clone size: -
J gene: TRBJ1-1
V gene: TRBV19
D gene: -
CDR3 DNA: TGTGCCAGTAGTATTTTGGACATCTCAGCATCTGAAGCTTTCTTT
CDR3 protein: CASSILDISASEAFF

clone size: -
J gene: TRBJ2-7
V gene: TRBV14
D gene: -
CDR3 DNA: TGTGCCAGCAGCCCCCAAGGGGGAAAGGGGTCCTACGAGCAGTACTTC
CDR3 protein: CASSPQGGKGSYEQYF

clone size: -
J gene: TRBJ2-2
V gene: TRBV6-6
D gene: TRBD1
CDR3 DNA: TGTGCCAGCAGTACAAGCCGGGGACAGGGGTCCGGGGAGCTGTTTTTT
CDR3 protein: CASSTSRGQGSGELFF

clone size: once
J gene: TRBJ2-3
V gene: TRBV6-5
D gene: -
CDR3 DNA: TGTGCCAGCAGTCTCCGGGAAAAAACAGATACGCAGTATTTT
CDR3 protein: CASSLREKTDTQYF

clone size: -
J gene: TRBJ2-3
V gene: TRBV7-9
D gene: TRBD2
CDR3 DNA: TGTGCCAGCAGCTTATGGCTAGCGGGAGGGGACACAGATACGCAGTATTTT
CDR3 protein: CASSLWLAGGDTDTQYF

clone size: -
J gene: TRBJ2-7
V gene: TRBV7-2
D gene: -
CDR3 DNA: TGTGCCAGCAGCTCGTTAGGGGGTTCCTACGAGCAGTACTTC
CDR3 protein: CASSSLGGSYEQYF

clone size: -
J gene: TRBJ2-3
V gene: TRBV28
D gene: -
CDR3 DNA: TGTGCCAGCACATTGGTAGGACTTCAGTCCGGGGGCACAGATACGCAGTATTTT
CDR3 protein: CASTLVGLQSGGTDTQYF

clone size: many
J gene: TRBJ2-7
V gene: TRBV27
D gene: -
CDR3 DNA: TGTGCCAGCAGTCCGCAGGTGAACTACGAGCAGTACTTC
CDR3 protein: CASSPQVNYEQYF

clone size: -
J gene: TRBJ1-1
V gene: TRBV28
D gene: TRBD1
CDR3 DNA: TGTGCCAGCCAAGCCCCCGGACAGGTCCCGAACACTGAAGCTTTCTTT
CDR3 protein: CASQAPGQVPNTEAFF

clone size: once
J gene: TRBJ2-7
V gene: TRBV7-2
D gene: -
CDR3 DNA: TGTGCCAGCAGCCCTGACGGGGGAGAGCAGTACTTC
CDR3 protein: CASSPDGGEQYF

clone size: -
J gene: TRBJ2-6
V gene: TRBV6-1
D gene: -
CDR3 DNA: TGTGCCAGCAGTGGGGTAGCGGCTGGGGCCAACGTCCTGACTTTC
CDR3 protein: CASSGVAAGANVLTF

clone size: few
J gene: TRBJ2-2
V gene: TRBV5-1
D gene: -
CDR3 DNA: TGCGCCAGCAGCTTGGCGGGAGACACCGGGGAGCTGTTTTTT
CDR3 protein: CASSLAGDTGELFF

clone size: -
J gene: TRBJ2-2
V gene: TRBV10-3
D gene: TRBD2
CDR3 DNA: TGTGCCATCAGTCAAATAGCGGGAGCCGGGGAGCTGTTTTTT
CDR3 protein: CAISQIAGAGELFF

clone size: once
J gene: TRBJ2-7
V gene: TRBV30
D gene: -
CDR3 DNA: TGTGCCTGGAGCCTTCTCTACGAGCAGTACTTC
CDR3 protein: CAWSLLYEQYF

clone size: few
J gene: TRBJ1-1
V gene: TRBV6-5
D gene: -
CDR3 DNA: TGTGCCAGCAGTTACCGGGGGGTGGGGAACACTGAAGCTTTCTTT
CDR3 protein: CASSYRGVGNTEAFF

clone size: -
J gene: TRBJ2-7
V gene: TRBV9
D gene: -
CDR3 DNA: TGTGCCAGCAGCGTAGATTCGGGTCCACGCTACGAGCAGTACTTC
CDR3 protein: CASSVDSGPRYEQYF

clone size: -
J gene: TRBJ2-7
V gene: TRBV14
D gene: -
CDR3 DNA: TGTGCCAGCAGCCTATATCCTACGAAGCAGTACTTC
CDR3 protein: CASSLYPTKQYF

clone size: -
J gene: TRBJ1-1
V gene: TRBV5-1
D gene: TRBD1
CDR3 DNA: TGCGCCAGCAGCCCCCGGGACAGTTCGGACACTGAAGCTTTCTTT
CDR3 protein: CASSPRDSSDTEAFF

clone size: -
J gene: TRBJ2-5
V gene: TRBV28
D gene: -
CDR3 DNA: TGTGCCAGCAGTTTACCTCTAGGGGTAGAGACCCAGTACTTC
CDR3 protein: CASSLPLGVETQYF

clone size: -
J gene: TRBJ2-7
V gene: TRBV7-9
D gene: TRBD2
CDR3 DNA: TGTGCCAGCAGCTTACTAGCGGGAGACGAGCAGTACTTC
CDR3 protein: CASSLLAGDEQYF

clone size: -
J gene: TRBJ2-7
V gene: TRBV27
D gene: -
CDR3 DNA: TGTGCCAGCAGTTTAACGGCCAGGGTATCCGAGCAGTACTTC
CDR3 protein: CASSLTARVSEQYF

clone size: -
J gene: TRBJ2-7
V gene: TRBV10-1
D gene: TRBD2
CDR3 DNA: TGCGCCAGCAGTGGGTCTGGCGGGAGCCGGTACGAGCAGTACTTC
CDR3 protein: CASSGSGGSRYEQYF

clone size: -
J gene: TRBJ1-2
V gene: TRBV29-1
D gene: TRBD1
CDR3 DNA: TGCAGCGTTGAGCCGGGACAGGGGAGGAGAGCTAACTATGGCTACACCTTC
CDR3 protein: CSVEPGQGRRANYGYTF

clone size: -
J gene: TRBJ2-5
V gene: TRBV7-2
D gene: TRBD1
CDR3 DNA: TGTGCCAGCAGCTTAGAGCAGACAGGGGCTGAGACCCAGTACTTC
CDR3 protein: CASSLEQTGAETQYF

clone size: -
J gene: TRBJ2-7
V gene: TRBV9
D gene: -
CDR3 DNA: TGTGCCAGCAGCGGATCTTCCGGGACACCGACCTACGAGCAGTACTTC
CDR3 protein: CASSGSSGTPTYEQYF

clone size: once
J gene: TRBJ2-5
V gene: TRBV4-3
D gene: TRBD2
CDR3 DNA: TGCGCCAGCAGCCCTAGACTAGCGGGGACGGAGACCCAGTACTTC
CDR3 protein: CASSPRLAGTETQYF

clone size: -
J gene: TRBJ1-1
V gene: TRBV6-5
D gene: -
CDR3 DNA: TGTGCCAGCAGTTACTCGTTCGGGGGCACTGAAGCTTTCTTT
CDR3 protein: CASSYSFGGTEAFF

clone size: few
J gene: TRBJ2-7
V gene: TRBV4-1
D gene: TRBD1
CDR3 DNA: TGCGCCAGCAGCCCAAGGACAGGGAGCTACGAGCAGTACTTC
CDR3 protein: CASSPRTGSYEQYF

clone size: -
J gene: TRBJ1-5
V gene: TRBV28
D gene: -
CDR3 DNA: TGTGCCAGCATCCCCAGCGGCAGCAATCAGCCCCAGCATTTT
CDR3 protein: CASIPSGSNQPQHF

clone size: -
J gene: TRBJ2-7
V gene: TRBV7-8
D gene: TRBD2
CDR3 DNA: TGTGCCAGCAGCCCGCGGGAGGTCTCGCCCGAGCAGTACTTC
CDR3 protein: CASSPREVSPEQYF

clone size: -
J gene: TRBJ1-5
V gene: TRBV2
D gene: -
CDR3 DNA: TGTGCCAGCAGTCTCTCCAGGGCCCCAGGTGGTGGCAATCAGCCCCAGCATTTT
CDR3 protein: CASSLSRAPGGGNQPQHF

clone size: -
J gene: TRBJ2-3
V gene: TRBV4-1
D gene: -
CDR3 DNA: TGCGCCAGCAGCCAAGTATGGGGAGATGATACGCAGTATTTT
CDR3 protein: CASSQVWGDDTQYF

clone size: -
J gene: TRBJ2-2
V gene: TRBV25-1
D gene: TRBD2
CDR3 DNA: TGTGCCAGCCGCGCCTCTAGCGGGAGAAACACCGGGGAGCTGTTTTTT
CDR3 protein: CASRASSGRNTGELFF

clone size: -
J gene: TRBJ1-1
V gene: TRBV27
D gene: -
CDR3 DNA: TGTGCCAGCAGTTTATTTCAACCTGCGGAGACTGAAGCTTTCTTT
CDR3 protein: CASSLFQPAETEAFF

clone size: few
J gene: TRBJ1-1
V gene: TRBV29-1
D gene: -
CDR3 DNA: TGCAGCGTAACAGGGCCGGGAGCTTTCTTT
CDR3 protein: CSVTGPGAFF

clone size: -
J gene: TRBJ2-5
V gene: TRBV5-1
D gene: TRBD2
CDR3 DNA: TGCGCCAGCAGCTTAAATATTCGACTAGCGGGGGACGGAGAGACCCAGTACTTC
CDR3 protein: CASSLNIRLAGDGETQYF

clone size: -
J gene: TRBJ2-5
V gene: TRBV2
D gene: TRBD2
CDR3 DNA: TGTGCCAGCAGTGTAAGAGCGGGGGGCCGAGAGACCCAGTACTTC
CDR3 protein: CASSVRAGGRETQYF

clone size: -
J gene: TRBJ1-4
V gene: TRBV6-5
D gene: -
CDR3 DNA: TGTGCCTCCAAGGGACACAATAATGAAAAACTGTTTTTT
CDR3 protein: CASKGHNNEKLFF